This T cell receptor beta chain was captured in a study of tumor-infiltrating lymphocytes in primary liver carcinoma. The authors took blood RNA from unsorted whole blood and also extracted germline DNA. Starting from approximately 0.45 ug of total RNA, TCR beta cDNA was produced with a primer in the constant region. The TCR beta library was amplified through three nested multiplex PCR rounds in a modified ARM-PCR procedure. For about 11 cycles apiece, the opening two PCR rounds ran with TRBV1-TRBV30 forward primers and a C-beta reverse primer. TCRdb passed the multiplex PCR reads through MiXCR, listing each CDR3 protein once. The sample lists 300,000 to 400,000 distinct CDR3 sequences, approximately 65% occurring once. The J segment lost 3 bases and the V segment lost 10 bases, leaving 14 bases of the junction unmatched. The germline gives CDR1 SGHAT, CDR2 FQNNGV. The CDR3 totals 17 residues.

The rearrangement uses TRBV11-2 and TRBJ2-2; TRBD2 matches at 10 bases. Sequencing was carried out using peripheral blood. The clonotype comes from a middle-aged man with primary liver carcinoma and hepatitis B virus infection. This CDR3 reads CAISSPQREGDTGELFF. The CDR3 bases are TGTGCCATTAGCTCACCGCAGCGGGAGGGAGACACCGGGGAGCTGTTTTTT.